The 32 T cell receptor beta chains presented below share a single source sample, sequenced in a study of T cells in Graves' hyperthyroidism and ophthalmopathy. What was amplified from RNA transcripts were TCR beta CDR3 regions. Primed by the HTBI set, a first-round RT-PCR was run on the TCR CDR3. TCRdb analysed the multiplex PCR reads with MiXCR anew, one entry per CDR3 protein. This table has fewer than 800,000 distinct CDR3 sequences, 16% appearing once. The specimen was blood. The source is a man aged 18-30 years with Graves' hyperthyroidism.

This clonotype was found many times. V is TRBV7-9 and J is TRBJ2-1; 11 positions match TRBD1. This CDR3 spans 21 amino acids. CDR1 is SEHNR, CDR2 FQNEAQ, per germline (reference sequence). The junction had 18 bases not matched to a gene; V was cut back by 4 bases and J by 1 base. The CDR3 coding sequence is TGTGCCAGCAGCTCGGACAGGGGGCGTGGGCGGGAGCATGGATCCTACAATGAGCAGTTCTTC. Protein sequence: CASSSDRGRGREHGSYNEQFF.

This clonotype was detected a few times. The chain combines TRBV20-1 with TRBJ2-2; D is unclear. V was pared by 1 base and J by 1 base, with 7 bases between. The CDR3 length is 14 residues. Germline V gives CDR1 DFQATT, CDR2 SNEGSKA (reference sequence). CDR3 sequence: CSARGSGNTGELFF. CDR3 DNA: TGCAGTGCTAGAGGATCTGGGAACACCGGGGAGCTGTTTTTT.

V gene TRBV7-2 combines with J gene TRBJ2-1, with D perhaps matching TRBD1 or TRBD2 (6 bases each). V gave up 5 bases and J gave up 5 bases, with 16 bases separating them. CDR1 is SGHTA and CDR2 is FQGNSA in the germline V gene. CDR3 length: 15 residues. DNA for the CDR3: TGTGCCAGCAGCCCGTCGGGGGCCACCCACAATGAGCAGTTCTTC. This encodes CASSPSGATHNEQFF. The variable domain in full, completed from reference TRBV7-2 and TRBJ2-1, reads GAGVSQSPSNKVTEKGKDVELRCDPISGHTALYWYRQSLGQGLEFLIYFQGNSAPDKSGLPSDRFSAERTGGSVSTLTIQRTQQEDSAVYLCASSPSGATHNEQFFGPGTRLTVL.

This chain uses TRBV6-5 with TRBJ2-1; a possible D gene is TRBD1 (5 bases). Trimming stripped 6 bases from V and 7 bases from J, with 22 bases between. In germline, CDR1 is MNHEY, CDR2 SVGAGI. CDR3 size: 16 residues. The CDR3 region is CASRSQGDRVRNEQFF. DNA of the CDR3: TGTGCCAGCAGATCCCAGGGTGATAGGGTTAGGAATGAGCAGTTCTTC.

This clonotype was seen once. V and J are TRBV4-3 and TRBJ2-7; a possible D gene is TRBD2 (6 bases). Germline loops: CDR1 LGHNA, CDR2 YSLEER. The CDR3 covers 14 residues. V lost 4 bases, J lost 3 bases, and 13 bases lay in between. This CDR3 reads CASSPTRVFYEQYF. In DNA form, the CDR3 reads TGCGCCAGCAGCCCGACTAGAGTCTTCTACGAGCAGTACTTC.

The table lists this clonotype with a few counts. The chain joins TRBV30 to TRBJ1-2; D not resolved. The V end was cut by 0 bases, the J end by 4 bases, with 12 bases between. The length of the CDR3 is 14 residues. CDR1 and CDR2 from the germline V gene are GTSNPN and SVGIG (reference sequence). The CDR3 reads CAWSVHWAFYGYTF. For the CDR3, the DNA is TGTGCCTGGAGTGTACATTGGGCTTTCTATGGCTACACCTTC. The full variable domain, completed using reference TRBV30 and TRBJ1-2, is SQTIHQWPATLVQPVGSPLSLECTVEGTSNPNLYWYRQAAGRGLQLLFYSVGIGQISSEVPQNLSASRPQDRQFILSSKKLLLSDSGFYLCAWSVHWAFYGYTFGSGTRLTVV.

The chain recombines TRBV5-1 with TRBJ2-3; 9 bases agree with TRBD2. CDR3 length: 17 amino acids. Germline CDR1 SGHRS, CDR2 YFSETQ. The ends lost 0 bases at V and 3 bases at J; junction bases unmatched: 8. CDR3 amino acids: CASSLAPAGGGTDTQYF. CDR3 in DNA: TGCGCCAGCAGCTTGGCCCCAGCGGGAGGTGGGACAGATACGCAGTATTTT.

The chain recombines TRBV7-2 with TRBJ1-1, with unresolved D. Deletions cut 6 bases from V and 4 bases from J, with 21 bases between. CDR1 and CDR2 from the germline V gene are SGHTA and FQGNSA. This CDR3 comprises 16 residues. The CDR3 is CASRSPGSRASTEAFF. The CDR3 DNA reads TGTGCCAGCAGAAGCCCCGGGTCCAGAGCGAGCACTGAAGCTTTCTTT.

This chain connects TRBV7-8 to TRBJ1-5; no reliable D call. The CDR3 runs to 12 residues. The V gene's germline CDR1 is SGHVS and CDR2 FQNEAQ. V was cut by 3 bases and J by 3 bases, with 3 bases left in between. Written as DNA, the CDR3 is TGTGCCAGCAGCTTTGTCAATCAGCCCCAGCATTTT. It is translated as CASSFVNQPQHF.

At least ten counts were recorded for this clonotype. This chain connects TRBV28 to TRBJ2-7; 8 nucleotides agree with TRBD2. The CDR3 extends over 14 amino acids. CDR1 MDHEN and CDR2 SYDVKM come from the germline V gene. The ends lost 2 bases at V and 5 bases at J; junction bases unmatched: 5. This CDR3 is CASSLSGSSNEQYF. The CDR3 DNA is TGTGCCAGCAGTTTAAGCGGGAGCAGCAACGAGCAGTACTTC.

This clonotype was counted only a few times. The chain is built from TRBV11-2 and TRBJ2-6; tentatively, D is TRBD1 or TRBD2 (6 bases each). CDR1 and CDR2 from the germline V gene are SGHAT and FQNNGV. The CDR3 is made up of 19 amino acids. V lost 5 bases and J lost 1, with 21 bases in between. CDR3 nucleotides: TGTGCCAGCAGCCCGATACGGGCGCTAGGGGGGTCTGGGGCCAACGTCCTGACTTTC. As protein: CASSPIRALGGSGANVLTF. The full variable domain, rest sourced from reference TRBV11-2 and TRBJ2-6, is EAGVAQSPRYKIIEKRQSVAFWCNPISGHATLYWYQQILGQGPKLLIQFQNNGVVDDSQLPKDRFSAERLKGVDSTLKIQPAKLEDSAVYLCASSPIRALGGSGANVLTFGAGSRLTVL.

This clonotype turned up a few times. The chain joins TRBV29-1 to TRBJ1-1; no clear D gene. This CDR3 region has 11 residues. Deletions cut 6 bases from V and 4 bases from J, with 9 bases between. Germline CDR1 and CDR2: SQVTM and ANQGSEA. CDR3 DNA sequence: TGCAGCGTGTCGCGAAGCACTGAAGCTTTCTTT. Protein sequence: CSVSRSTEAFF.

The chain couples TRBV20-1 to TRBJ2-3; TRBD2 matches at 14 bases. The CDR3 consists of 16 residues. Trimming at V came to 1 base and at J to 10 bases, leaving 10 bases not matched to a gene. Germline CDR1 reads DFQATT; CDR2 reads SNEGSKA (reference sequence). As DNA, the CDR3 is TGCAGTGCTAGAGGACTAGCGGGAGGGTCCGTCTTGCCGCAGTATTTT. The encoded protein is CSARGLAGGSVLPQYF.

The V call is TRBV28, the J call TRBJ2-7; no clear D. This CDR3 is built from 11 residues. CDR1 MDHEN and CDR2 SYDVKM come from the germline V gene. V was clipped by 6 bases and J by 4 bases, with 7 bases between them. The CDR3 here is CASSDPYEQYF. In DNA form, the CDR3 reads TGTGCCAGCAGCGACCCATACGAGCAGTACTTC.

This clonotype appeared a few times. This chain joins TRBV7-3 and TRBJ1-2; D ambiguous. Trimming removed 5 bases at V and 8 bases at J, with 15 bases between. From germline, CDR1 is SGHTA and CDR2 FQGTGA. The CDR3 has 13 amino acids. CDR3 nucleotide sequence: TGTGCCAGCAGCCCCGACGGTACTAGGGGCTACACCTTC. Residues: CASSPDGTRGYTF.

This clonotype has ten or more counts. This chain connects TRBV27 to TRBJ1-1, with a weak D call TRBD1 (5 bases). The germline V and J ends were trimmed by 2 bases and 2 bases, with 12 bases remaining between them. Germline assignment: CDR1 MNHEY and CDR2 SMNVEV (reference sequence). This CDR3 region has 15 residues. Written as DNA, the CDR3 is TGTGCCAGCAGTTTACTGGGGAGGACAAACACTGAAGCTTTCTTT. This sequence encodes CASSLLGRTNTEAFF.

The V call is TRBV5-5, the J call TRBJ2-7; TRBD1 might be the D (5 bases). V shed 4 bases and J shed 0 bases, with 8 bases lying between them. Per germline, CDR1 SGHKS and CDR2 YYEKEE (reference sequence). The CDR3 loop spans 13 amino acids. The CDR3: CASSIQVSYEQYF. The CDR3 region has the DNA TGTGCCAGCAGCATACAGGTCTCCTACGAGCAGTACTTC.

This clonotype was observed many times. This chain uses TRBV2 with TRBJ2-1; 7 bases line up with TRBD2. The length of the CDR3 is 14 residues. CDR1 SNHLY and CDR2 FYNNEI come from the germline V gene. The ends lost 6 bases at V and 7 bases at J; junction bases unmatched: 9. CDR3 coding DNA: TGTGCCAGCAGGGCTAGCGGCCCTTTAAATGAGCAGTTCTTC. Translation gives CASRASGPLNEQFF.

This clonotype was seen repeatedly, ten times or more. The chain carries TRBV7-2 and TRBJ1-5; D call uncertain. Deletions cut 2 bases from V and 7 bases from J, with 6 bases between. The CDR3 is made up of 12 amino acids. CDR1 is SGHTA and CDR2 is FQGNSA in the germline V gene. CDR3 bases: TGTGCCAGCAGCTTACAGGAACAGCCCCAGCATTTT. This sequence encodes CASSLQEQPQHF.

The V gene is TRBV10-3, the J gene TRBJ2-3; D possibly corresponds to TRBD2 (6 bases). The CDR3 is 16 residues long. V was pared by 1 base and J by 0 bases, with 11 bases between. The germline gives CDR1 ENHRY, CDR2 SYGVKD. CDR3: CAISEFLARSTDTQYF. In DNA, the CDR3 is TGTGCCATCAGTGAGTTCCTAGCGAGAAGCACAGATACGCAGTATTTT.

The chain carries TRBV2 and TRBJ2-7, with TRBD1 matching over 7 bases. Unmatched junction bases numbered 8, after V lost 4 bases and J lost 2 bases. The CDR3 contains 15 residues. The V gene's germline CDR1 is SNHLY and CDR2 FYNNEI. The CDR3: CASSVGGQSTYEQYF. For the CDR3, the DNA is TGTGCCAGCAGTGTTGGGGGACAGTCGACCTACGAGCAGTACTTC.

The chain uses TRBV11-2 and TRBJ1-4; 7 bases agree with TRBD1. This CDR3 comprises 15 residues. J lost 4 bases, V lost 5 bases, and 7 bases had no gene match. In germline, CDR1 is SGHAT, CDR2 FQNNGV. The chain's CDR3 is CASSGGTEFNEKLFF. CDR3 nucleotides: TGTGCCAGCAGCGGCGGGACAGAGTTTAATGAAAAACTGTTTTTT. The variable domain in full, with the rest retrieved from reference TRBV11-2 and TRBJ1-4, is EAGVAQSPRYKIIEKRQSVAFWCNPISGHATLYWYQQILGQGPKLLIQFQNNGVVDDSQLPKDRFSAERLKGVDSTLKIQPAKLEDSAVYLCASSGGTEFNEKLFFGSGTQLSVL.

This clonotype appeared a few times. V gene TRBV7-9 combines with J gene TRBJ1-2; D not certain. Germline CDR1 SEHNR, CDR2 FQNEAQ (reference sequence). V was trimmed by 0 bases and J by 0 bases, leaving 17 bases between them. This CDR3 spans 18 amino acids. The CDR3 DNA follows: TGTGCCAGCAGCTTAGCCAGGTCGACGGGTCGAGCTAACTATGGCTACACCTTC. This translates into CASSLARSTGRANYGYTF.

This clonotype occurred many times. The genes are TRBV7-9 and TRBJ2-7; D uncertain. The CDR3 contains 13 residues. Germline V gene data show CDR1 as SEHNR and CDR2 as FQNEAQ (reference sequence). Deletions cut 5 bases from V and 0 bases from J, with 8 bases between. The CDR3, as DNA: TGTGCCAGCAGCCCGATGGCCTCCTACGAGCAGTACTTC. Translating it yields CASSPMASYEQYF. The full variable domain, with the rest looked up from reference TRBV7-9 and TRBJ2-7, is DTGVSQNPRHKITKRGQNVTFRCDPISEHNRLYWYRQTLGQGPEFLTYFQNEAQLEKSRLLSDRFSAERPKGSFSTLEIQRTEQGDSAMYLCASSPMASYEQYFGPGTRLTVT.

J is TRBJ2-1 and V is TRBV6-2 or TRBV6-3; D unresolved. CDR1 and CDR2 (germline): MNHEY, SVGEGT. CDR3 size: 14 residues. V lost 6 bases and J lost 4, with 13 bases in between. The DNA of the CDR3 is TGTGCCAGCAGGGTGTCTGGTCTTTACAATGAGCAGTTCTTC. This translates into CASRVSGLYNEQFF.

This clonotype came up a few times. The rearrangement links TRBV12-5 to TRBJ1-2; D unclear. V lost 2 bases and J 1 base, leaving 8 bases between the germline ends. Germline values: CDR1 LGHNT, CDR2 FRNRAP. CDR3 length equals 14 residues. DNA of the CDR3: TGTGCTAGTGGTTTGAGTCATTATAACTATGGCTACACCTTC. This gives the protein CASGLSHYNYGYTF.

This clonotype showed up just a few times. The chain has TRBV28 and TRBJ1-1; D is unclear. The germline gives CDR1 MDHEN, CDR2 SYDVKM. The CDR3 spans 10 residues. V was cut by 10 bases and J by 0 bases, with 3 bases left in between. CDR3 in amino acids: CATMNTEAFF. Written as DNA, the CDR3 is TGTGCCACCATGAACACTGAAGCTTTCTTT.

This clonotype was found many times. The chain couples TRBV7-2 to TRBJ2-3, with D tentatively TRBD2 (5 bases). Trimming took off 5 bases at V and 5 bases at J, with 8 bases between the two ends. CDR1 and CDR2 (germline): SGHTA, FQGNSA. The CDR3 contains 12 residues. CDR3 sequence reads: CASSRGLDTQYF. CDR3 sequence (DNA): TGTGCCAGCAGCCGAGGGTTAGATACGCAGTATTTT.

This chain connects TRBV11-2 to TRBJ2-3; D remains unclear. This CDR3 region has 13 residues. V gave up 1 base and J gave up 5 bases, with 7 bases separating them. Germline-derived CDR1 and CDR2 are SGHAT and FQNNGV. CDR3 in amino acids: CASSLGVEDTQYF. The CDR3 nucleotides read TGTGCCAGCAGCTTAGGGGTGGAAGATACGCAGTATTTT.

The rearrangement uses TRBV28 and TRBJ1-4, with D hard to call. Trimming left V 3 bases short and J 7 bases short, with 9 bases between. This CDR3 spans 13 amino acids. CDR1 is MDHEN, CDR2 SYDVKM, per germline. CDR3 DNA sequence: TGTGCCAGCAGTTTGGGGAGATTTGAAAAACTGTTTTTT. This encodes CASSLGRFEKLFF.

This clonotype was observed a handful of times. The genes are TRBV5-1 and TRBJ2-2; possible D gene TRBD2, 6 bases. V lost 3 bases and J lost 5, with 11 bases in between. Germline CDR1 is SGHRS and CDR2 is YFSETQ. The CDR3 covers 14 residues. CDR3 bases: TGCGCCAGCAGCTCCACCGCGGGGACCGGGGAGCTGTTTTTT. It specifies CASSSTAGTGELFF.

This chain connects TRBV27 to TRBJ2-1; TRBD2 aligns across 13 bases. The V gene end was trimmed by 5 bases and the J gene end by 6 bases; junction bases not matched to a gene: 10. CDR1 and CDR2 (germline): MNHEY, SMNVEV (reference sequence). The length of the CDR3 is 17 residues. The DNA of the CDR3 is TGTGCCAGCAGTAACCTACTAGCGGGAGGGCCCAGCAATGAGCAGTTCTTC. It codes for CASSNLLAGGPSNEQFF.